The clone carrying this T cell receptor (beta chain) occurred a few times. One Seattle source followed patients from active infection through their disease course. The protocol was immunoSEQ multiplex PCR, while the TCRdb copy is restricted to in-frame clones and leaves out a portion. The sample lists approximately 75,000 clones; 75% to 90% were seen once. This entry is derived from a study of blood T cell repertoires in COVID-19. The wider study: PBMCs, B-cell-depleted T cells, or T cells were the source of the cDNA or gDNA that made up the material.

CDR3 size: 17 residues. Germline CDR1 SGHRS, CDR2 YFSETQ. Germline trimming cut 0 bases from V and 0 bases from J; bases unmatched to any gene: 8. The chain links TRBV5-1 to TRBJ1-1, with 7 bases lining up with TRBD1. Sequencing input: peripheral blood. The receptor comes from an elderly man with COVID-19, enrolled during active disease. The CDR3 DNA is TGCGCCAGCAGCTTGGGTGGGACAGCGATAATGAACACTGAAGCTTTCTTT. This encodes CASSLGGTAIMNTEAFF.